These 26 T cell receptor beta chains were all obtained from the same sample, sequenced in a study of human T cells and chemical hapten exposure. Time point specified: patch test 1, 2 weeks after DPC sensitization. Treatment given: therapeutic diphenylcyclopropenone sensitization with weekly scalp DPC. Via MiXCR, TCRdb re-called the RACE reads, giving one row per CDR3 protein. Altogether fewer than 100,000 distinct CDR3 sequences are present, 12% being singletons, with the ten largest covering roughly 3.6%. The specimen was whole blood, collected in connection with sensitization to the hapten diphenylcyclopropenone (DPC). These receptors were taken from a woman aged 60-75 years with alopecia areata. Some clones in this sample may be carry-over from other donors' samples.

This chain links TRBV27 with TRBJ2-5; 10 bases align to TRBD1. This CDR3 is built from 15 residues. After removal of 4 bases from V and 1 base from J, the junction contained 3 bases not matched to a gene. Germline V gene data show CDR1 as MNHEY and CDR2 as SMNVEV (reference sequence). The CDR3 sequence: CASSSGDRGQETQYF. CDR3 bases: TGTGCCAGCAGTTCGGGGGACAGGGGCCAAGAGACCCAGTACTTC.

The V gene is TRBV11-2, the J gene TRBJ2-7, with a tentative D call TRBD2 (5 bases). Germline loops: CDR1 SGHAT, CDR2 FQNNGV. The V and J ends lost 5 bases and 1 base respectively, with 12 bases between them. This CDR3 has 14 residues. CDR3 protein: CASSPGLISYEQYF. CDR3 bases: TGTGCCAGCAGCCCCGGACTCATTTCCTACGAGCAGTACTTC. Full variable domain (remainder filled in from reference TRBV11-2 and TRBJ2-7): EAGVAQSPRYKIIEKRQSVAFWCNPISGHATLYWYQQILGQGPKLLIQFQNNGVVDDSQLPKDRFSAERLKGVDSTLKIQPAKLEDSAVYLCASSPGLISYEQYFGPGTRLTVT.

V and J are TRBV6-6 and TRBJ2-3; the D gene is possibly TRBD2 (6 bases). The CDR3 totals 15 residues. Deletions cut 0 bases from V and 2 bases from J, with 9 bases between. Germline V gene sequence: CDR1 MNHNY, CDR2 SVGAGI (reference sequence). The CDR3 loop is CASSYSAGYTDTQYF. The CDR3 DNA reads as TGTGCCAGCAGTTACTCTGCGGGGTACACAGATACGCAGTATTTT.

This clonotype was seen more than once but under ten times. This chain uses TRBV12-3 or TRBV12-4 with TRBJ1-1; no clear D. With 4 bases removed from V and 1 base from J, the gap between germline ends came to 7 bases. The CDR3 runs to 13 residues. CDR3 residues: CASSSRPNTEAFF. As DNA, the CDR3 is TGTGCCAGCAGTTCTAGACCGAACACTGAAGCTTTCTTT.

This clonotype came up many times. A junction end diverges from the germline sequence, so it may reflect a read error. The V call is TRBV7-7, the J call TRBJ2-5; D gene uncertain. The length of the CDR3 is 14 residues. Germline V lookup: CDR1 SSHAT, CDR2 FNYEAQ (reference sequence). CDR3 nucleotides: TGTGCTAGCAGCTTCGGTGGGTACCAAGAGACCCAGTACTTC. Amino acids: CASSFGGYQETQYF.

This clonotype appeared many times. The chain couples TRBV27 to TRBJ1-2, with 9 positions matching TRBD1. CDR1 and CDR2 from the germline V gene are MNHEY and SMNVEV (reference sequence). V was pared by 4 bases and J by 6 bases, with 6 bases of the junction left unmatched. This CDR3 contains 14 residues. CDR3 in amino acids: CASSSQGAGDGYTF. In DNA form, the CDR3 reads TGTGCCAGCAGTTCACAGGGGGCAGGCGATGGCTACACCTTC.

This clonotype was counted only a few times. The CDR3 nucleotides are TGCGCCAGCAGCCCAACGGCAATTATCTTGTATTCACCCCTCCACTTT. It codes for CASSPTAIILYSPLHF. J is TRBJ1-6 and V is TRBV4-1, with D hard to call. The CDR3 extends over 16 amino acids. CDR1 and CDR2 from the germline V gene are MGHRA and YSYEKL. V was trimmed by 4 bases and J by 8 bases, leaving 18 bases between them.

This clonotype was counted a few times. A read error is possible here, since a much larger clone lies one base away. The CDR3 sequence: CANSPGQGTMNTEAFF. The CDR3 bases are TGTGCCAACAGCCCAGGACAGGGGACAATGAACACTGAAGCTTTCTTT. The chain couples TRBV3-1 to TRBJ1-1; 9 bases fit TRBD1. Germline-derived CDR1 and CDR2 are LGHDT and YNNKEL (reference sequence). The CDR3 is made up of 16 amino acids.

Many counts were recorded for this clonotype. The chain uses TRBV10-2 and TRBJ2-3, with D hard to call. Trimming left V 3 bases short and J 6 bases short, with 13 bases between. The CDR3 is 14 residues long. From germline, CDR1 is WSHSY and CDR2 SAAADI. The CDR3 DNA is TGCGCCAGCAGTGACCGTCCCGGACGGGATACGCAGTATTTT. It specifies CASSDRPGRDTQYF.

This clonotype appeared a few times. The rearrangement joins TRBV29-1 to TRBJ1-1; 8 positions match TRBD1. CDR1 is SQVTM, CDR2 ANQGSEA, per germline. The ends lost 0 bases at V and 1 base at J; junction bases unmatched: 1. This CDR3 has 14 amino acids. This CDR3 reads CSVEETGANTEAFF. The CDR3, as DNA: TGCAGCGTTGAAGAGACAGGGGCGAACACTGAAGCTTTCTTT.

This clonotype showed up many times. The CDR3 reads CASSQTLLRGPNYGYTF. In DNA form, the CDR3 reads TGCGCCAGCAGCCAGACCCTGCTCAGGGGGCCTAACTATGGCTACACCTTC. This chain links TRBV4-1 with TRBJ1-2, with 8 bases that match TRBD1. Germline CDR1 MGHRA, CDR2 YSYEKL. With V trimmed by 3 bases and J by 0 bases, 9 bases remained unmatched. This CDR3 is built from 17 residues.

This clonotype was observed at least ten times. The genes are TRBV4-2 and TRBJ1-6, with TRBD1 identical over 7 bases. V was pared by 1 base and J by 8 bases, with 8 bases of the junction left unmatched. The CDR3 spans 16 residues. CDR1 LGHNA and CDR2 YNFKEQ come from the germline V gene. DNA of the CDR3: TGTGCCAGCAGCCAAGTCATGGGGACAGAAGATTCACCCCTCCACTTT. This encodes CASSQVMGTEDSPLHF.

This clonotype was counted a few times. The gene calls are TRBV12-5 and TRBJ1-2; TRBD1 agrees at 7 bases. Germline CDR1 reads LGHNT; CDR2 reads FRNRAP. This CDR3 spans 14 amino acids. Trimming at V came to 6 bases and at J to 6 bases, leaving 10 bases not matched to a gene. CDR3 nucleotide sequence: TGTGCTAGTGGAACTAGGGGGCCTTCTGATGGCTACACCTTC. This translates into CASGTRGPSDGYTF.

This clonotype was seen a handful of times. The gene calls are TRBV12-3 or TRBV12-4 and TRBJ2-7; a possible D gene is TRBD2 (5 bases). Trimming left V 2 bases short and J 3 bases short, with 11 bases between. The CDR3 loop spans 14 amino acids. The CDR3 DNA is TGTGCCAGCAGTTTATGGCACACTAGCTACGAGCAGTACTTC. Translating gives CASSLWHTSYEQYF.

The CDR3 nucleotides are TGTGCCAGCAGCTTAATTCGGAAAGAAGCTTTCTTT. Encoded protein: CASSLIRKEAFF. The chain recombines TRBV7-9 with TRBJ1-1; no clear D gene. Trimming took 2 bases from V and 8 from J, leaving 9 bases between them. Germline assignment: CDR1 SEHNR and CDR2 FQNEAQ (reference sequence). There are 12 residues in the CDR3.

In this sample, this clonotype turned up a few times. The chain recombines TRBV7-6 with TRBJ1-1; D is ambiguous. Trimming took off 6 bases at V and 7 bases at J, with 0 bases between the two ends. The CDR3 has 8 amino acids. The germline CDR1 and CDR2 sequences are SGHVS and FNYEAQ. CDR3 nucleotide sequence: TGTGCCAGCAGTGAAGCTTTCTTT. Its protein is CASSEAFF.

The table lists this clonotype with many counts. The chain employs TRBV29-1 and TRBJ1-3, with a tentative D call TRBD1 (6 bases). The CDR3 covers 14 residues. Looked up from germline, CDR1 is SQVTM and CDR2 is ANQGSEA. Trimming left V 4 bases short and J 3 bases short, with 13 bases between. CDR3 sequence reads: CSVAETGSGNTIYF. The CDR3 region has the DNA TGCAGCGTTGCGGAAACAGGGAGTGGAAACACCATATATTTT. The whole variable domain, remainder taken from reference TRBV29-1 and TRBJ1-3, is SAVISQKPSRDICQRGTSLTIQCQVDSQVTMMFWYRQQPGQSLTLIATANQGSEATYESGFVIDKFPISRPNLTFSTLTVSNMSPEDSSIYLCSVAETGSGNTIYFGEGSWLTVV.

Many counts were recorded for this clonotype. The genes are TRBV2 and TRBJ2-3, with 8 bases identical to TRBD1. The CDR3 is 16 residues long. Trimming at V came to 4 bases and at J to 2 bases, leaving 8 bases not matched to a gene. Germline V gives CDR1 SNHLY, CDR2 FYNNEI. The CDR3 bases are TGTGCCAGCAGTGGTCGGGGGACAGGAAACACAGATACGCAGTATTTT. Amino acids: CASSGRGTGNTDTQYF.

The rearrangement links TRBV10-3 to TRBJ1-1; maybe TRBD1 (5 bases). Trimming pared 8 bases from V and 2 bases from J, leaving 12 bases between. Germline lookup yields CDR1 ENHRY and CDR2 SYGVKD. This CDR3 comprises 13 residues. CDR3 sequence (DNA): TGTGCCATCGAGGGGCAGCTAAACACTGAAGCTTTCTTT. Translating gives CAIEGQLNTEAFF.

This clonotype was picked up a small number of times. The chain employs TRBV7-2 and TRBJ1-5; 8 nucleotides match TRBD1. There are 13 residues in the CDR3. The V and J ends lost 5 bases and 5 bases, in that order; junction bases with no gene match: 2. Germline V gene data show CDR1 as SGHTA and CDR2 as FQGNSA. CDR3 region: CASSTQGDQPQHF. CDR3 sequence (DNA): TGTGCCAGCAGCACACAGGGGGATCAGCCCCAGCATTTT.

This clonotype was observed once. The V gene is TRBV7-3, the J gene TRBJ2-7; a possible D gene is TRBD1 (5 bases). This CDR3 has 13 residues. Deletions cut 2 bases from V and 4 bases from J, with 9 bases between. Germline assignment: CDR1 SGHTA and CDR2 FQGTGA. CDR3 protein: CASSLGRAYEQYF. The CDR3 DNA follows: TGTGCCAGCAGCTTAGGCAGGGCTTACGAGCAGTACTTC.

A few counts support this clonotype. The gene calls are TRBV7-3 and TRBJ2-3, with a possible D match to TRBD2 (6 bases). CDR3 length: 13 amino acids. The germline gives CDR1 SGHTA, CDR2 FQGTGA. V was pared by 4 bases and J by 7 bases, with 12 bases between. As DNA, the CDR3 is TGTGCCAGCAGCTCGACTGGGACTTATACGCAGTATTTT. As protein: CASSSTGTYTQYF. Full variable domain (outside the CDR3, taken from reference TRBV7-3 and TRBJ2-3): GAGVSQTPSNKVTEKGKYVELRCDPISGHTALYWYRQSLGQGPEFLIYFQGTGAADDSGLPNDRFFAVRPEGSVSTLKIQRTERGDSAVYLCASSSTGTYTQYFGPGTRLTVL.

This clonotype was seen more than once but under ten times. The chain uses TRBV18 and TRBJ1-2; 8 bases map to TRBD1. V trimming: 2 bases; J trimming: 0 bases; junction bases outside the gene matches: 8. This CDR3 has 17 residues. Germline V lookup: CDR1 KGHSH, CDR2 LQKENI. The CDR3: CASSPGQGFLANYGYTF. DNA for the CDR3: TGTGCCAGCTCACCAGGACAGGGTTTCTTAGCTAACTATGGCTACACCTTC.

The sample holds a few counts of this clonotype. The chain couples TRBV6-5 to TRBJ1-3, with unresolved D. This CDR3 has 16 residues. V was clipped by 6 bases and J by 0 bases, with 15 bases between them. Per germline, CDR1 MNHEY and CDR2 SVGAGI. CDR3 in amino acids: CASRGYGLLSGNTIYF. The CDR3 nucleotides are TGTGCCAGCAGGGGATACGGCCTTCTCTCTGGAAACACCATATATTTT.

Many counts were recorded for this clonotype. The chain recombines TRBV7-6 with TRBJ2-3; 7 bases are a match to TRBD2. The V gene end was trimmed by 6 bases and the J gene end by 6 bases; junction bases not matched to a gene: 9. This CDR3 is built from 14 residues. Germline CDR1 is SGHVS and CDR2 is FNYEAQ. The DNA for the CDR3 is TGTGCCAGCAGTGCGGCGACTAGCTATGATACGCAGTATTTT. This gives the protein CASSAATSYDTQYF.

This clonotype has just a few counts. This chain joins TRBV7-9 and TRBJ1-2; 8 nucleotides agree with TRBD1. Germline V gene sequence: CDR1 SEHNR, CDR2 FQNEAQ (reference sequence). V was clipped by 5 bases and J by 4 bases; unmatched bases: 6. This CDR3 has 14 residues. This chain's CDR3 is CASSPMGTGYGYTF. The CDR3 DNA sequence: TGTGCCAGCAGCCCAATGGGGACAGGCTATGGCTACACCTTC.